This T cell receptor (beta chain) was observed in a study of neurological immune-mediated disorders. Whole-study context: Among around 34 multiple sclerosis patients, roughly 30 were relapsing-remitting and 3 were secondary progressive. The study's findings and limits: No expanded-clone CDR3 amino acid sequence recurred across subjects, suggesting private TCR-beta repertoires.

As concerns this clonotype: No antigen is known for it.

TCRdb redid the calling of the 5' RACE reads with MiXCR, one entry per CDR3 protein. The sample has 75,000 to 80,000 distinct CDR3 sequences; approximately 5% are singletons. CDR3 length: 17 amino acids. In germline, CDR1 is DFQATT, CDR2 SNEGSKA (reference sequence). V gave up 0 bases and J gave up 1 base, with 17 bases separating them. Unsorted libraries were derived from 2 million PBMCs stored at -80 C. The clonotype was recovered from a woman in her twenties or thirties with multiple sclerosis. The rearrangement links TRBV20-1 to TRBJ2-3; D may be TRBD2 (5 bases). The source material was PBMCs. In nucleotides, the CDR3 is TGCAGTGCTAGAGATCTCGTCGGAGTGGAGGGCACAGATACGCAGTATTTT. It codes for CSARDLVGVEGTDTQYF.